Each of the 6 T cell receptor beta chains below was sequenced from the same sample in a study of graft-versus-host responses after intestinal transplantation. Clones were sequenced by immunoSEQ multiplex PCR, and TCRdb holds only the in-frame ones, with some missing. The sample lists about 25,000 clones, 90% to 95% occurring once. Material: PBMCs, obtained 30 days after intestinal transplant. Source of these receptors: a human patient who received an intestinal transplant, so some T cells may come from the graft donor.

The rearrangement links TRBV4-1 to TRBJ1-5; tentative D call: TRBD1 (6 bases). This CDR3 has 15 residues. The germline CDR1 and CDR2 sequences are MGHRA and YSYEKL. V lost 1 base to trimming and J lost 5 bases, with 12 bases between them. Here the CDR3 DNA reads TGCGCCAGCAGCCAAGGGGGCGAGGGGGATCAGCCCCAGCATTTT. Residues: CASSQGGEGDQPQHF.

The V gene is TRBV6-1, the J gene TRBJ2-1; D may be TRBD1 (5 bases). CDR1 MNHNS and CDR2 SASEGT come from the germline V gene. The CDR3 contains 15 residues. The V end was cut by 4 bases, the J end by 6 bases, with 16 bases between. The CDR3 DNA follows: TGTGCCAGCAGTGTGGGGCGCGGATTCTCCAATGAGCAGTTCTTC. It codes for CASSVGRGFSNEQFF.

V usage is TRBV2 and J usage is TRBJ1-3; D is ambiguous. V was cut by 3 bases and J by 0 bases, with 12 bases left in between. The CDR3 has 16 residues. In germline, CDR1 is SNHLY, CDR2 FYNNEI. The CDR3 loop reads CASSEGSVNSGNTIYF. Written as DNA, the CDR3 is TGTGCCAGCAGTGAGGGTTCGGTAAACTCTGGAAACACCATATATTTT. The full variable domain, its missing parts supplied by reference TRBV2 and TRBJ1-3, is EPEVTQTPSHQVTQMGQEVILRCVPISNHLYFYWYRQILGQKVEFLVSFYNNEISEKSEIFDDQFSVERPDGSNFTLKIRSTKLEDSAMYFCASSEGSVNSGNTIYFGEGSWLTVV.

The rearrangement uses TRBV27 and TRBJ2-7; D is ambiguous. This CDR3 region has 15 residues. V was shortened by 1 base and J by 3 bases, with 13 bases between the two germline ends. The V gene's germline CDR1 is MNHEY and CDR2 SMNVEV (reference sequence). The CDR3 DNA sequence: TGTGCCAGCAGTTTATTAGGCGGCAGAGTCTACGAGCAGTACTTC. Translating it yields CASSLLGGRVYEQYF.

The J gene is TRBJ1-1, the V gene TRBV5-5, with 10 bases fitting TRBD1. This CDR3 is built from 14 residues. Germline V gene data show CDR1 as SGHKS and CDR2 as YYEKEE (reference sequence). Trimming cost V 6 bases and J 3 bases; bases outside gene matches: 5. CDR3 sequence reads: CASTRDRGYTEAFF. In DNA, the CDR3 is TGTGCCAGCACCCGGGACAGGGGATACACTGAAGCTTTCTTT.

The chain couples TRBV19 to TRBJ2-3, with 12 nucleotides matching TRBD2. The CDR3 has 19 residues. The germline gives CDR1 LNHDA, CDR2 SQIVND (reference sequence). V lost 3 bases and J lost 3; bases outside the gene matches: 13. The chain's CDR3 is CASSIGWLAGGPRTDTQYF. CDR3 bases: TGTGCCAGTAGTATTGGGTGGCTAGCGGGGGGGCCGAGGACAGATACGCAGTATTTT. Filled out from reference TRBV19 and TRBJ2-3, the complete variable domain reads DGGITQSPKYLFRKEGQNVTLSCEQNLNHDAMYWYRQDPGQGLRLIYYSQIVNDFQKGDIAEGYSVSREKKESFPLTVTSAQKNPTAFYLCASSIGWLAGGPRTDTQYFGPGTRLTVL.